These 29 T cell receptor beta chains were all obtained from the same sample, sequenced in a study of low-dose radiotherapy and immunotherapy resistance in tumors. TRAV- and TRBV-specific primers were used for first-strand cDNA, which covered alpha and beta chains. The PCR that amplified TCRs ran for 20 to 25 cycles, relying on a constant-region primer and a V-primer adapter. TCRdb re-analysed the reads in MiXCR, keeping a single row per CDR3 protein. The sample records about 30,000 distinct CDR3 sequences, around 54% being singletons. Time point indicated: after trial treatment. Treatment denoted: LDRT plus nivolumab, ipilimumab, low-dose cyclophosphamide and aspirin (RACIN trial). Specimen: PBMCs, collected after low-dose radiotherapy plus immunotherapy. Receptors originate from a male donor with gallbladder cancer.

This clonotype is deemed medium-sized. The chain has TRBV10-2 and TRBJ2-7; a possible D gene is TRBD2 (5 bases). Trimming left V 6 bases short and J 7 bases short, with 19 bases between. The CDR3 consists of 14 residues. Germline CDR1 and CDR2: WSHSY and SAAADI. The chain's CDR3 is CASSPSLPGTEQYF. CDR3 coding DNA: TGCGCCAGCAGCCCTAGCCTCCCGGGTACTGAGCAGTACTTC.

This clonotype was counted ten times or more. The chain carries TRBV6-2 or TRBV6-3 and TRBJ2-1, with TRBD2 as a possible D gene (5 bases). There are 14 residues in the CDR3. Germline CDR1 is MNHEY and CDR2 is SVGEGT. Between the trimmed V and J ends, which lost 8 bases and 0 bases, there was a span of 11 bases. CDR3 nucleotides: TGTGCCAGCCAACCTCTAGCCTCCTACAATGAGCAGTTCTTC. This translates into CASQPLASYNEQFF.

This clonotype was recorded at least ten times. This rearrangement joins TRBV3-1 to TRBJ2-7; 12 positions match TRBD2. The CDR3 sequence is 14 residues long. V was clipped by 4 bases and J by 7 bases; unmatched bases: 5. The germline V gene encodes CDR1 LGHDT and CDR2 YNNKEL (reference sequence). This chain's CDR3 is CASSPSGGAREQYF. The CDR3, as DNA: TGTGCCAGCAGCCCTAGCGGGGGGGCTCGGGAGCAGTACTTC.

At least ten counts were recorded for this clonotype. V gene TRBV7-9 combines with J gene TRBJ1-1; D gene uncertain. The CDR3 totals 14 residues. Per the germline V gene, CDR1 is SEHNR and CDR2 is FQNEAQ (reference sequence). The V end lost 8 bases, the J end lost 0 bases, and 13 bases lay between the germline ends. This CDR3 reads CASLMDLMNTEAFF. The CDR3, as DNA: TGTGCCAGCCTTATGGACCTAATGAACACTGAAGCTTTCTTT.

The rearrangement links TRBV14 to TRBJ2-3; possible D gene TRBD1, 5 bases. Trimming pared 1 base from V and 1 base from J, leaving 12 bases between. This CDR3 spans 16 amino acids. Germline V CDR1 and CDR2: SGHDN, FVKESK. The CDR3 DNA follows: TGTGCCAGCAGCCAAGCTTGGGGCAGGGGCACAGATACGCAGTATTTT. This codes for CASSQAWGRGTDTQYF. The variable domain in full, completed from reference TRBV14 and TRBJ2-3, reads EAGVTQFPSHSVIEKGQTVTLRCDPISGHDNLYWYRRVMGKEIKFLLHFVKESKQDESGMPNNRFLAERTGGTYSTLKVQPAELEDSGVYFCASSQAWGRGTDTQYFGPGTRLTVL.

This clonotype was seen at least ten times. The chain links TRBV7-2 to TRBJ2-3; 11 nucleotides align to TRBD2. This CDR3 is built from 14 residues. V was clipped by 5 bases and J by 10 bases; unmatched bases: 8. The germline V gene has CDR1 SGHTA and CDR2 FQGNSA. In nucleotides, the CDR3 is TGTGCCAGCAGCACGACTAGCGGGGTTCGTGCGCAGTATTTT. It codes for CASSTTSGVRAQYF.

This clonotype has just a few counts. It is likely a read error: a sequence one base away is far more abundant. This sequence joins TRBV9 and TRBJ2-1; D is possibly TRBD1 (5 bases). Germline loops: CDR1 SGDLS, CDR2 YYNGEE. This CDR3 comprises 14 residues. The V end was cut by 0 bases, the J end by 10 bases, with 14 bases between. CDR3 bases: TGTGCCAGCAGCGTAGAGGTGGGGCCCTACGAGCAGTTCTTC. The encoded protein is CASSVEVGPYEQFF.

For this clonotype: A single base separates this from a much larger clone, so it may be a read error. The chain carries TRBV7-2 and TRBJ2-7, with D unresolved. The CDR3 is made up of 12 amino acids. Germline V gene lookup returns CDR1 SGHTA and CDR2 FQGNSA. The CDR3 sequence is CASSFDIYEQCF. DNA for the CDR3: TGTGCCAGCAGCTTTGACATCTACGAGCAGTGCTTC.

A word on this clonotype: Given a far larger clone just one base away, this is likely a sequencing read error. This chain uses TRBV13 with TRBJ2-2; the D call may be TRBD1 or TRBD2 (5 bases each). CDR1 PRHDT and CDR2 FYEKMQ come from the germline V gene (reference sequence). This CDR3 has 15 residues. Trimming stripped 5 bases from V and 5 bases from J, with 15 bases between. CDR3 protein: CASSPPGSQTGELFF. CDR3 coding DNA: TGTGCCAGCAGCCCCCCAGGGAGCCAGACCGGGGAGCTGTTTTTT.

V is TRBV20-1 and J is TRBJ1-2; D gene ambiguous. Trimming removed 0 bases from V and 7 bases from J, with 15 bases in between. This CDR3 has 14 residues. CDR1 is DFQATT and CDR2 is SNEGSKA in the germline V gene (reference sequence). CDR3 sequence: CSARETPGGPGYTF. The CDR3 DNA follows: TGCAGTGCTAGAGAGACCCCCGGAGGGCCTGGCTACACCTTC.

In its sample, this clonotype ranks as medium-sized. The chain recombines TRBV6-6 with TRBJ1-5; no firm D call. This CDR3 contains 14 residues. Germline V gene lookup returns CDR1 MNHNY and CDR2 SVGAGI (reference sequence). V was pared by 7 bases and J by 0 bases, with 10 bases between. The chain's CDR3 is CASNGVNSNQPQHF. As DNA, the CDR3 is TGTGCCAGCAATGGCGTTAATAGCAATCAGCCCCAGCATTTT.

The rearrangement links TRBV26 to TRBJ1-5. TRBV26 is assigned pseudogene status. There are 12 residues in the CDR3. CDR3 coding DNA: TGTGCCAGCCGGAGGACGCTGGAGCCCCAGCATTTT. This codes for CASRRTLEPQHF.

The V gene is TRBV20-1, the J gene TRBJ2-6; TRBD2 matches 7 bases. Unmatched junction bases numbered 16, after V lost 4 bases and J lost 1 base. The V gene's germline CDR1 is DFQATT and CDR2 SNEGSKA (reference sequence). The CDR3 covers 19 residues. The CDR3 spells CSANPLGSGIQSGANVLTF. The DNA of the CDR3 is TGCAGTGCTAACCCCCTCGGGAGCGGGATCCAGTCTGGGGCCAACGTCCTGACTTTC.

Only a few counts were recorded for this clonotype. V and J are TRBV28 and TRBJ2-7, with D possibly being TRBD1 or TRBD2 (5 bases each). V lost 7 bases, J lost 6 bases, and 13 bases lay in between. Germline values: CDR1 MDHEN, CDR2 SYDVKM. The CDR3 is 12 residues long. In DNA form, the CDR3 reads TGTGCCAGCACCGGGGCAGGTGGCGAGCAGTACTTC. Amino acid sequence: CASTGAGGEQYF.

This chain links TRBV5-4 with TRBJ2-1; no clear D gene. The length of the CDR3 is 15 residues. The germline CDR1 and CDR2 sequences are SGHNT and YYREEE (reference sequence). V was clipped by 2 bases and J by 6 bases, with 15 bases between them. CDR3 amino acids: CASSFPGQTFNEQFF. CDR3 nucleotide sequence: TGTGCCAGCAGCTTTCCGGGTCAAACCTTCAATGAGCAGTTCTTC.

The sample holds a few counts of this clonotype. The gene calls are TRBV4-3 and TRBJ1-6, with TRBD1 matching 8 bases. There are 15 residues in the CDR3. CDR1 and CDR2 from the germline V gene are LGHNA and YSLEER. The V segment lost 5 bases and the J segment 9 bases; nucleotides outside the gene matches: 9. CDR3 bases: TGCGCCAGCAGCGATTCAGGGGGCGAAGGTTCACCCCTCCACTTT. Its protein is CASSDSGGEGSPLHF.

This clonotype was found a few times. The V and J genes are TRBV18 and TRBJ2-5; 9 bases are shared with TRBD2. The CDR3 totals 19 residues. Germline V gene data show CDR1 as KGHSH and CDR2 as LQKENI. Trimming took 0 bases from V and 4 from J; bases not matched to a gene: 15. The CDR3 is CASSPPYLAGSRSPETQYF. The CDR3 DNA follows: TGTGCCAGCTCACCACCGTATCTAGCGGGAAGTAGGTCTCCAGAGACCCAGTACTTC.

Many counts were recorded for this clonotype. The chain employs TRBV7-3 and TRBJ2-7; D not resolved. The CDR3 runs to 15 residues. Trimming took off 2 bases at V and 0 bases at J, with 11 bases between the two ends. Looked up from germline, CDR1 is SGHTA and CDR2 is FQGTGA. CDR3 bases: TGTGCCAGCAGCTTAGCCGAAGAGCCCTCCTACGAGCAGTACTTC. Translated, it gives CASSLAEEPSYEQYF.

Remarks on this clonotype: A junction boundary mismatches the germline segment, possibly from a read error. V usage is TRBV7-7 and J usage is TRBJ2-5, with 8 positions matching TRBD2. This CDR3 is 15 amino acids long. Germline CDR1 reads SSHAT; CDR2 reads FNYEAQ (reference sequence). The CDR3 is CASSLTRGRRETQYF. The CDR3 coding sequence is TGTGCTAGCAGCTTAACCCGCGGGAGGAGGGAGACCCAGTACTTC.

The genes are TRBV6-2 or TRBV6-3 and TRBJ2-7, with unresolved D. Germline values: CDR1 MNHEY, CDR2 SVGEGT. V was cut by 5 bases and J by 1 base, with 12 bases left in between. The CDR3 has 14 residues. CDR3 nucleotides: TGTGCCAGCAGTGAAGCCGGGCTATCCTACGAGCAGTACTTC. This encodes CASSEAGLSYEQYF.

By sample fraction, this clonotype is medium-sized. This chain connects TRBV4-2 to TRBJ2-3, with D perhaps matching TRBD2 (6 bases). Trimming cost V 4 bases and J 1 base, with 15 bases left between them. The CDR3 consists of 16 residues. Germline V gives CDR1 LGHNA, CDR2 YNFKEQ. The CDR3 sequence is CASSPRRLGGTDTQYF. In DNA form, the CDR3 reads TGTGCCAGCAGCCCACGGAGACTAGGTGGCACAGATACGCAGTATTTT.

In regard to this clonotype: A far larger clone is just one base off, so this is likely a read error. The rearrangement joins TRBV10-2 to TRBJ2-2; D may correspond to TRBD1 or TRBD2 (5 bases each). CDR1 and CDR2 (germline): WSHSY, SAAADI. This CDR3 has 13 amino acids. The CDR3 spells CVSSEEGPGELFF. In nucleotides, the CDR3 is TGCGTCAGCAGTGAAGAGGGACCCGGGGAGCTGTTTTTT.

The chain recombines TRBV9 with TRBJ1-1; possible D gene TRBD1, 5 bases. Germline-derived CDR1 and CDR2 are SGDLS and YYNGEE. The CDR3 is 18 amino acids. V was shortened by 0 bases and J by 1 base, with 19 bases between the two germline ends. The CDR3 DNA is TGTGCCAGCAGCGTAGGGGCAACGCTAGCGGGGGGGAACACTGAAGCTTTCTTT. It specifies CASSVGATLAGGNTEAFF.

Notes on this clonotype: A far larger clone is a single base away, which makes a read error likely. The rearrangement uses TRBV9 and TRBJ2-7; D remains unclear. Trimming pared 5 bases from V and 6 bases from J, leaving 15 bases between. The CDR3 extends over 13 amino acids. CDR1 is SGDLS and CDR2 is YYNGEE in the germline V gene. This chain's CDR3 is CASSLVAVSEQYF. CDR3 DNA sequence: TGTGCCAGCAGTTTAGTTGCGGTCTCCGAGCAGTACTTC.

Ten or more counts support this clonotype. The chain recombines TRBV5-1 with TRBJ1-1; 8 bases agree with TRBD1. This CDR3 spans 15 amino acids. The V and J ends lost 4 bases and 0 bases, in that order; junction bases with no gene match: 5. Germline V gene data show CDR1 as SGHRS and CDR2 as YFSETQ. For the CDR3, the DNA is TGCGCCAGCAGCAGCGGGACAGGCATGAACACTGAAGCTTTCTTT. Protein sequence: CASSSGTGMNTEAFF.

CDR3 coding DNA: TGCGCCAGCAGCTTGGAGGGAGAGCCCTACAATGAGCAGTTCTTC. Translation: CASSLEGEPYNEQFF. The J gene is TRBJ2-1, the V gene TRBV5-1; D may be TRBD2 (5 bases). The CDR3 is made up of 15 amino acids. Deletions cut 0 bases from V and 2 bases from J, with 9 bases between. Germline V gene sequence: CDR1 SGHRS, CDR2 YFSETQ. Full variable domain (missing parts from reference TRBV5-1 and TRBJ2-1): KAGVTQTPRYLIKTRGQQVTLSCSPISGHRSVSWYQQTPGQGLQFLFEYFSETQRNKGNFPGRFSGRQFSNSRSEMNVSTLELGDSALYLCASSLEGEPYNEQFFGPGTRLTVL.

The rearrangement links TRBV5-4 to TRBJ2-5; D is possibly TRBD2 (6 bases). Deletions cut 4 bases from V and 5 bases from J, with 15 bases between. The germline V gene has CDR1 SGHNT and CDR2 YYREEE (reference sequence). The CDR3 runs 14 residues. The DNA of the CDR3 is TGTGCCAGCAGCCCCGGGGGAGCCTGGGAGACCCAGTACTTC. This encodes CASSPGGAWETQYF.

CDR3 nucleotides: TGCGCCAGCAGCCAAGGTCACAACCGTGGTCAGCCCCAGCATTTT. This codes for CASSQGHNRGQPQHF. V is TRBV4-3 and J is TRBJ1-5; D call uncertain. The length of the CDR3 is 15 residues. The V end was cut by 1 base, the J end by 6 bases, with 13 bases between. Germline lookup yields CDR1 LGHNA and CDR2 YSLEER.

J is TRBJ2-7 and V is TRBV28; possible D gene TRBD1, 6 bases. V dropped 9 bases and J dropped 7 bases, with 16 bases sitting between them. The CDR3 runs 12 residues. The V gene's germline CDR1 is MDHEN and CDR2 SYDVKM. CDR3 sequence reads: CASRDGGGEQYF. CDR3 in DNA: TGTGCCAGTAGGGATGGGGGCGGGGAGCAGTACTTC.